This TCR beta chain originates from a study of cytomegalovirus exposure and HLA in healthy donors. The study's findings and limits: Later work found most CMV-associated TCR beta chains apparently HLA-restricted.

Though probably carrying unrecorded immune exposures, donors were nominally healthy at sampling. The germline V and J ends were trimmed by 0 bases and 4 bases, with 11 bases remaining between them. Germline-derived CDR1 and CDR2 are SGHKS and YYEKEE (reference sequence). The CDR3 is 14 residues long. On this clone itself: Its antigen is not identified.

PCR amplification relied on 60 Vbeta primers (plus 13 Jbeta primers). Only in-frame clones appear in the TCRdb table, and some are missing; sequencing was by immunoSEQ multiplex PCR. Counted here are around 170,000 clones, around 77% occurring once; the ten biggest clones make up 2.4%. The chain combines TRBV5-5 with TRBJ2-7; possibly TRBD1 for D (7 bases). The receptor comes from a man aged 55 to 70 in good health and CMV-seronegative. Sequenced input: PBMCs. The CDR3 protein is CASSLVAGGYEQYF. As DNA, the CDR3 is TGTGCCAGCAGCTTGGTTGCAGGGGGGTACGAGCAGTACTTC.